This record covers a single TCR beta chain. The germline V gene encodes CDR1 DFQATT and CDR2 SNEGSKA (reference sequence). This CDR3 is 13 amino acids long. The V and J ends lost 7 bases and 2 bases respectively, with 14 bases between them. The sample comes from a study of response to subunit inactivated influenza vaccine. Each CDR3 protein gets one entry after TCRdb re-called the RT-PCR reads with MiXCR. The repertoire holds around 580,000 distinct CDR3 sequences, 12% to 15% seen once, with 11% in the top ten. Here the sequenced sample was PBMCs from blood, taken roughly 12 days after vaccination. This chain joins TRBV20-1 and TRBJ1-1; D might be TRBD1 (5 bases). The receptor comes from a man in his fifties who received an inactivated influenza vaccine. The CDR3 reads CSVSGQHNTEAFF. CDR3 in DNA: TGCAGTGTTTCGGGGCAGCACAACACTGAAGCTTTCTTT.